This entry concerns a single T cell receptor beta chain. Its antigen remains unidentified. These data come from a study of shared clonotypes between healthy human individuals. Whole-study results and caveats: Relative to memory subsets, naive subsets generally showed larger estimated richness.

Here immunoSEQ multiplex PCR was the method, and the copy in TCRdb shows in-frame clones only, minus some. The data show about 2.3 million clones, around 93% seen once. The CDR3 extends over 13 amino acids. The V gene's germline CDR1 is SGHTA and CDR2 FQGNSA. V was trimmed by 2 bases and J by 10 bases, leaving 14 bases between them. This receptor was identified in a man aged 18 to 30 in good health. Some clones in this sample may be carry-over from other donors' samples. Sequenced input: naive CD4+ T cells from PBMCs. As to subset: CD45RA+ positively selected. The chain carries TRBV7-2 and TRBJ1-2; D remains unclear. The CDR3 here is CASSLLVAEDYTF. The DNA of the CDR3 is TGTGCCAGCAGCTTATTAGTTGCAGAGGACTACACCTTC.